The 17 T cell receptor beta chains in this list originate from one sample, sequenced in a study of T-cell memory formation after mild COVID-19. TCRdb called the 5' RACE reads again in MiXCR, with one record for every CDR3 protein. The table records roughly 86,000 distinct CDR3 sequences, around 15% of them present only once. The sequencing sample was made of PBMCs or a T cell subset sorted from them (not recorded which). Every receptor here comes from a man aged 18-30 years who had mild COVID-19 (a few samples of this study predate the infection). Cell type and time point are not known.

This clonotype was seen a handful of times. V and J are TRBV6-2 or TRBV6-3 and TRBJ2-7, with D possibly being TRBD1 (8 bases). The CDR3 is 15 residues long. Looked up from germline, CDR1 is MNHEY and CDR2 is SVGEGT. V was trimmed by 7 bases and J by 0 bases, leaving 16 bases between them. The CDR3 DNA is TGTGCCAGCACCCCGGACAGGGACTACTCCTACGAGCAGTACGTC. This encodes CASTPDRDYSYEQYV.

Details on this clonotype: The junction departs from germline at one end; a sequencing error may be responsible. In nucleotides, the CDR3 is TGCAGCGCCAGTAAACCACGACAGGGGCCCTCTTTT. Protein sequence: CSASKPRQGPSF. The V gene is TRBV29-1, the J gene TRBJ1-1; TRBD1 matches at 8 bases. The germline V gene encodes CDR1 SQVTM and CDR2 ANQGSEA. The CDR3 length is 12 residues.

This chain uses TRBV19 with TRBJ2-7; TRBD1 or TRBD2 may be the D gene (5 bases each). Trimming stripped 8 bases from V and 4 bases from J, with 15 bases between. Germline CDR1 is LNHDA and CDR2 is SQIVND (reference sequence). The CDR3 spans 13 residues. The CDR3 DNA reads as TGTGCCAGTCGACCGGGGCCCGGATACGAGCAGTACGTC. It is translated as CASRPGPGYEQYV.

The rearrangement uses TRBV4-1 and TRBJ1-5, with D possibly being TRBD1 (6 bases). The CDR3 contains 16 residues. V was trimmed by 4 bases and J by 2 bases, leaving 15 bases between them. CDR1 and CDR2 (germline): MGHRA, YSYEKL. The CDR3 coding sequence is TGCGCCAGCAGCCTGACCGCGGACAGACGCAATCAGCCCCAGCATTTT. Residues: CASSLTADRRNQPQHF.

This clonotype was seen ten or more times. The CDR3 reads CSAAGAGLEETQYF. The CDR3 coding sequence is TGCAGTGCAGCTGGGGCGGGGCTCGAAGAGACCCAGTACTTC. This chain connects TRBV20-1 to TRBJ2-5; tentative D call: TRBD2 (6 bases). V was cut by 6 bases and J by 3 bases, with 17 bases left in between. This CDR3 contains 14 residues. Germline V gene sequence: CDR1 DFQATT, CDR2 SNEGSKA (reference sequence).

J is TRBJ1-1 and V is TRBV7-2; D remains ambiguous. CDR3 length: 16 amino acids. Trimming shortened V by 2 bases and J by 0 bases, and 13 bases separated the two germline ends. Germline CDR1 is SGHTA and CDR2 is FQGNSA. The DNA of the CDR3 is TGTGCCAGCAGCTTATTTAAGGGCGTGATGAACACTGAAGCTTTCTTT. Its translation is CASSLFKGVMNTEAFF.

This clonotype was seen a handful of times. The rearrangement uses TRBV7-2 and TRBJ2-1, with D perhaps TRBD2 (6 bases). The ends were cut back, 5 bases at V and 8 bases at J, with 22 bases in the middle. The CDR3 runs to 16 residues. Looked up from germline, CDR1 is SGHTA and CDR2 is FQGNSA. The CDR3 coding sequence is TGTGCCAGCAGCCCCGGGACTCGGTATAGTGGTGATGAGCAGTTCTTC. It encodes CASSPGTRYSGDEQFF. Full variable domain (rest looked up from reference TRBV7-2 and TRBJ2-1): GAGVSQSPSNKVTEKGKDVELRCDPISGHTALYWYRQSLGQGLEFLIYFQGNSAPDKSGLPSDRFSAERTGGSVSTLTIQRTQQEDSAVYLCASSPGTRYSGDEQFFGPGTRLTVL.

The V and J genes are TRBV19 and TRBJ1-1; D uncertain. With 1 base removed from V and 8 bases from J, the gap between germline ends came to 5 bases. The CDR3 has 11 residues. From germline, CDR1 is LNHDA and CDR2 SQIVND (reference sequence). The CDR3 here is CASSIGGEAFF. The CDR3 nucleotides read TGTGCCAGTAGTATAGGAGGAGAAGCTTTCTTT.

There are a few counts of this clonotype. V gene TRBV7-6 combines with J gene TRBJ1-1, with D tentatively TRBD1 (6 bases). There are 14 residues in the CDR3. Trimming stripped 5 bases from V and 4 bases from J, with 14 bases between. Germline V lookup: CDR1 SGHVS, CDR2 FNYEAQ. The CDR3 nucleotides are TGTGCCAGCAGCCCCAGGGGAGAATTCACTGAAGCTTTCTTT. Translated, it gives CASSPRGEFTEAFF.

The J gene is TRBJ1-2, the V gene TRBV7-2, with 10 bases fitting TRBD1. V shed 1 base and J 7 bases; nucleotides not matched to a gene: 12. Germline V gene data show CDR1 as SGHTA and CDR2 as FQGNSA. The CDR3 length is 17 residues. The CDR3 region has the DNA TGTGCCAGCAGCTTAGGACCACCGGGACAGGGGACAAGTGGCTACACCTTC. Its protein is CASSLGPPGQGTSGYTF.

V usage is TRBV21-1 and J usage is TRBJ2-5; the DNA was not used to check the table's D call, TRBD1. TRBV21-1 is an annotated pseudogene. The CDR3 is 17 amino acids. CDR3 coding DNA: TGTGCCAGCAGCGGGTCAGGGGGGTCGAGGTACCAAGAGACCCAGTACTTC. Translation gives CASSGSGGSRYQETQYF.

This clonotype was counted a few times. The V gene is TRBV20-1, the J gene TRBJ1-1; tentative D call: TRBD1 (5 bases). The CDR3 totals 15 residues. Germline CDR1 is DFQATT and CDR2 is SNEGSKA (reference sequence). With 0 bases removed from V and 4 bases from J, the gap between germline ends came to 15 bases. The CDR3 here is CSARDIEGLGTEAFF. The CDR3 DNA reads as TGCAGTGCTAGAGATATCGAGGGGTTGGGCACTGAAGCTTTCTTT.

The chain links TRBV19 to TRBJ1-3; possible D gene TRBD1, 5 bases. CDR3 size: 16 residues. Trimming stripped 4 bases from V and 9 bases from J, with 22 bases between. CDR1 LNHDA and CDR2 SQIVND come from the germline V gene (reference sequence). The CDR3 loop is CASSRAYGTSMSTIYF. The CDR3 region has the DNA TGTGCCAGTAGTAGGGCTTACGGGACTTCGATGAGCACCATATATTTT.

This clonotype was detected only a few times. The rearrangement links TRBV27 to TRBJ1-1; 7 bases line up with TRBD1. The CDR3 consists of 14 residues. Germline assignment: CDR1 MNHEY and CDR2 SMNVEV (reference sequence). Trimming cost V 3 bases and J 2 bases; bases outside gene matches: 3. The CDR3 loop reads CASSFRQGNTEAFF. CDR3 nucleotide sequence: TGTGCCAGCAGTTTCAGACAGGGTAACACTGAAGCTTTCTTT.

The gene calls are TRBV5-6 and TRBJ1-2, with a weak D call TRBD1 (5 bases). Trimming removed 0 bases from V and 8 bases from J, with 14 bases in between. Germline CDR1 SGHDT, CDR2 YYEEEE. The CDR3 loop spans 14 amino acids. The CDR3 bases are TGTGCCAGCAGCTTGGGATCGGGGCCAAAAGGCTACACCTTC. It encodes CASSLGSGPKGYTF.

This clonotype was detected a few times. V and J are TRBV6-2 or TRBV6-3 and TRBJ2-1; D not certain. Germline V gene data show CDR1 as MNHEY and CDR2 as SVGEGT. There are 13 residues in the CDR3. V was trimmed by 0 bases and J by 7 bases, leaving 7 bases between them. The CDR3 here is CASSYSMYNEQFF. CDR3 sequence (DNA): TGTGCCAGCAGTTACTCAATGTATAATGAGCAGTTCTTC.

The chain employs TRBV4-2 and TRBJ1-1, with D unresolved. V was cut by 0 bases and J by 11 bases, with 16 bases left in between. CDR1 LGHNA and CDR2 YNFKEQ come from the germline V gene. The CDR3 length is 14 residues. CDR3 region: CASSQDQGIANAFF. DNA of the CDR3: TGTGCCAGCAGCCAAGATCAAGGGATCGCCAATGCTTTCTTT.